These 13 T cell receptor beta chains came from one sample sequenced in a study of T cell repertoires in cytomegalovirus infection. These receptors are not linked to any known antigen. TCRdb itself ran the reads through MiXCR, one entry per CDR3 protein. This sample has some 800,000 distinct CDR3 sequences, with over 25% found just once. The specimen comprised cultured CD8+ T cells from PBMCs, sampled from culture after CMV antigen stimulation. These receptors were taken from a human donor in good health (CMV status not recorded). Some clones in this sample may be carry-over from other donors' samples.

The chain couples TRBV20-1 to TRBJ1-1; D gene ambiguous. Germline V gene lookup returns CDR1 DFQATT and CDR2 SNEGSKA (reference sequence). The CDR3 covers 15 residues. V lost 0 bases and J lost 7, with 18 bases in between. The CDR3 is CSARDPKRVGGEAFF. The CDR3 DNA follows: TGCAGTGCTAGAGATCCCAAAAGGGTTGGCGGTGAAGCTTTCTTT.

This chain joins TRBV7-3 and TRBJ2-5; the match to TRBD2 covers 14 bases. Germline CDR1 is SGHTA and CDR2 is FQGTGA. V trimming: 5 bases; J trimming: 4 bases; junction bases outside the gene matches: 6. The CDR3 loop spans 16 amino acids. In DNA, the CDR3 is TGTGCCAGCAGCCTCGCCGGGACTAGCGGGAGAGAGACCCAGTACTTC. Translated: CASSLAGTSGRETQYF.

The table lists this clonotype with a few counts. The CDR3 nucleotides read TGTGCCAGCACTCAGTCCCAAGGGAATTCACCCCTCCACTTT. It specifies CASTQSQGNSPLHF. This sequence joins TRBV27 and TRBJ1-6, with unresolved D. V gave up 7 bases and J gave up 7 bases, with 14 bases separating them. Germline loops: CDR1 MNHEY, CDR2 SMNVEV (reference sequence). The CDR3 totals 14 residues.

The J gene is TRBJ1-3, the V gene TRBV4-1; no reliable D call. This CDR3 comprises 13 residues. Between the trimmed V and J ends, which lost 0 bases and 11 bases, there was a span of 11 bases. Per germline, CDR1 MGHRA and CDR2 YSYEKL. The CDR3: CASSQETSAAIYF. Here the CDR3 DNA reads TGCGCCAGCAGCCAAGAGACCTCGGCGGCCATATATTTT.

The chain employs TRBV6-6 and TRBJ1-2; no reliable D call. The CDR3 runs 17 residues. Trimming shortened V by 2 bases and J by 0 bases, and 16 bases separated the two germline ends. CDR1 MNHNY and CDR2 SVGAGI come from the germline V gene (reference sequence). The CDR3 region is CASSYRPEDSSNYGYTF. CDR3 nucleotide sequence: TGTGCCAGCAGTTACAGGCCAGAAGACTCATCTAACTATGGCTACACCTTC.

The chain recombines TRBV27 with TRBJ2-1; a weak D match, TRBD1 (6 bases). The CDR3 is 16 residues long. Germline V lookup: CDR1 MNHEY, CDR2 SMNVEV (reference sequence). The ends were cut back, 4 bases at V and 3 bases at J, with 16 bases in the middle. This CDR3 is CASSWTVGGLYNEQFF. The CDR3 bases are TGTGCCAGCAGTTGGACAGTAGGGGGTCTCTACAATGAGCAGTTCTTC.

This clonotype has at least ten counts. The chain is built from TRBV7-8 and TRBJ1-1; D is undetermined. The CDR3 consists of 16 residues. From germline, CDR1 is SGHVS and CDR2 FQNEAQ. V lost 2 bases and J lost 3, with 16 bases in between. The CDR3 DNA follows: TGTGCCAGCAGCTTACCCATGGGAGGGATGGACACTGAAGCTTTCTTT. Its translation: CASSLPMGGMDTEAFF.

The sample holds a few counts of this clonotype. The CDR3 region is CASSLGRTGSYEQYV. The CDR3 nucleotides are TGTGCCAGCAGCTTAGGTCGGACAGGTTCCTACGAGCAGTACGTC. The V gene is TRBV11-1, the J gene TRBJ2-7; 7 positions agree with TRBD1. The CDR3 has 15 residues. Germline CDR1 is SGHAT and CDR2 is FQDESV (reference sequence). V was clipped by 1 base and J by 1 base; unmatched bases: 4.

Only a few counts were recorded for this clonotype. This chain joins TRBV27 and TRBJ2-5; no firm D call. The CDR3 consists of 13 residues. The germline V and J ends were trimmed by 1 base and 4 bases, with 7 bases remaining between them. CDR1 and CDR2 from the germline V gene are MNHEY and SMNVEV (reference sequence). This chain's CDR3 is CASSLYRRETQYF. DNA of the CDR3: TGTGCCAGCAGTTTATACCGGCGAGAGACCCAGTACTTC.

The genes are TRBV6-1 and TRBJ2-2; D may match TRBD1 or TRBD2 (6 bases each). This CDR3 is built from 17 residues. V lost 6 bases, J lost 2 bases, and 19 bases lay in between. The V gene's germline CDR1 is MNHNS and CDR2 SASEGT. The DNA of the CDR3 is TGTGCCAGCAGCTCCCGGGGGCTTACCGGAAACACCGGGGAGCTGTTTTTT. It specifies CASSSRGLTGNTGELFF.

This chain joins TRBV6-6 and TRBJ2-1, with D tentatively TRBD1 or TRBD2 (7 bases each). Looked up from germline, CDR1 is MNHNY and CDR2 is SVGAGI (reference sequence). The CDR3 totals 18 residues. V was cut by 5 bases and J by 5 bases, with 25 bases left in between. The CDR3 region has the DNA TGTGCCAGCAGTGGACAAATGAGCAGGGGGGGAAAAAACAATGAGCAGTTCTTC. Translating gives CASSGQMSRGGKNNEQFF.

The chain employs TRBV7-9 and TRBJ1-1, with D tentatively TRBD1 (6 bases). CDR1 is SEHNR and CDR2 is FQNEAQ in the germline V gene (reference sequence). This CDR3 is 15 amino acids long. The ends were cut back, 4 bases at V and 4 bases at J, with 16 bases in the middle. The CDR3 protein is CASSSLVGGSTEAFF. The DNA for the CDR3 is TGTGCCAGCAGCTCCTTGGTAGGGGGGAGCACTGAAGCTTTCTTT.

This chain connects TRBV10-3 to TRBJ1-3; D gene unclear. This CDR3 is built from 15 residues. The ends were cut back, 0 bases at V and 4 bases at J, with 10 bases in the middle. Per the germline V gene, CDR1 is ENHRY and CDR2 is SYGVKD. The CDR3 DNA is TGTGCCATCAGTGAGTCGAGCAGGCAAGGAAACACCATATATTTT. This sequence encodes CAISESSRQGNTIYF.